The 2 T cell receptor beta chains in this list originate from one sample, sequenced in a study of shared clonotypes between healthy human individuals. The method was immunoSEQ multiplex PCR; TCRdb's version includes in-frame clones alone and lacks a portion of them. The sample lists over a million clones, roughly 96% occurring once. The sample was naive CD4+ T cells sorted from blood. Subset in this sample: CD45RA+ positively selected. The receptors were gathered from a young man in good health.

The genes are TRBV7-2 and TRBJ1-5; D gene unclear. Germline V lookup: CDR1 SGHTA, CDR2 FQGNSA. V was clipped by 0 bases and J by 7 bases, with 7 bases between them. The CDR3 is made up of 13 amino acids. In DNA, the CDR3 is TGTGCCAGCAGCTTAGCAGGGTTACAGCCCCAGCATTTT. Protein product: CASSLAGLQPQHF.

The chain uses TRBV14 and TRBJ2-5, with a tentative D call TRBD1 (5 bases). The ends were cut back, 2 bases at V and 0 bases at J, with 10 bases in the middle. Germline V CDR1 and CDR2: SGHDN, FVKESK. The CDR3 sequence is 15 residues long. The CDR3 region is CASSQNYRYQETQYF. CDR3 coding DNA: TGTGCCAGCAGCCAAAATTACAGGTACCAAGAGACCCAGTACTTC.